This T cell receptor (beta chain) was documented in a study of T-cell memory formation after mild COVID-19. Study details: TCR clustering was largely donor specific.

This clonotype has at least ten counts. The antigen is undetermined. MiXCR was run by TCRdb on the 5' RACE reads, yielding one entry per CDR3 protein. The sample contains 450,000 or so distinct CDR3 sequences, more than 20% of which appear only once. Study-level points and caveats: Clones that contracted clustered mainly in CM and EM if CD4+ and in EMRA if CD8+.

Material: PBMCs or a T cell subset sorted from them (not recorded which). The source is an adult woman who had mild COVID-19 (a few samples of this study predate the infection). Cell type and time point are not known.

CDR3 amino acids: CASSAGLAQNTGELFF. The CDR3 DNA follows: TGCGCCAGCAGCGCCGGACTAGCCCAGAACACCGGGGAGCTGTTTTTT. The rearrangement uses TRBV5-1 and TRBJ2-2; TRBD2 matches 8 bases. Germline loops: CDR1 SGHRS, CDR2 YFSETQ. The ends lost 4 bases at V and 1 base at J; junction bases unmatched: 6. The CDR3 sequence is 16 residues long.